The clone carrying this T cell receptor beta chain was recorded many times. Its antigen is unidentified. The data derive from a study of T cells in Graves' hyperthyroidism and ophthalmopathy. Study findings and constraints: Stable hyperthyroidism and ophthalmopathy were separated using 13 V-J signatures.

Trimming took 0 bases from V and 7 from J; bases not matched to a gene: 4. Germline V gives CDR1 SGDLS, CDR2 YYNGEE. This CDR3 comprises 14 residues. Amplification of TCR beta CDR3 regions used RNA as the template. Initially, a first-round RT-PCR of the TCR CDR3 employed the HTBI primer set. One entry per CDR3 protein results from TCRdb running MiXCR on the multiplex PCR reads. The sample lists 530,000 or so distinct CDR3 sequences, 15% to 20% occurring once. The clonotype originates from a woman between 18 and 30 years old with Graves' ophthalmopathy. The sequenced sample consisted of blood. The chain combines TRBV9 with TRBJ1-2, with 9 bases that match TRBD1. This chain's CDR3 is CASSVGDRAPGYTF. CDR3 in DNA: TGTGCCAGCAGCGTAGGGGACAGGGCGCCTGGCTACACCTTC.